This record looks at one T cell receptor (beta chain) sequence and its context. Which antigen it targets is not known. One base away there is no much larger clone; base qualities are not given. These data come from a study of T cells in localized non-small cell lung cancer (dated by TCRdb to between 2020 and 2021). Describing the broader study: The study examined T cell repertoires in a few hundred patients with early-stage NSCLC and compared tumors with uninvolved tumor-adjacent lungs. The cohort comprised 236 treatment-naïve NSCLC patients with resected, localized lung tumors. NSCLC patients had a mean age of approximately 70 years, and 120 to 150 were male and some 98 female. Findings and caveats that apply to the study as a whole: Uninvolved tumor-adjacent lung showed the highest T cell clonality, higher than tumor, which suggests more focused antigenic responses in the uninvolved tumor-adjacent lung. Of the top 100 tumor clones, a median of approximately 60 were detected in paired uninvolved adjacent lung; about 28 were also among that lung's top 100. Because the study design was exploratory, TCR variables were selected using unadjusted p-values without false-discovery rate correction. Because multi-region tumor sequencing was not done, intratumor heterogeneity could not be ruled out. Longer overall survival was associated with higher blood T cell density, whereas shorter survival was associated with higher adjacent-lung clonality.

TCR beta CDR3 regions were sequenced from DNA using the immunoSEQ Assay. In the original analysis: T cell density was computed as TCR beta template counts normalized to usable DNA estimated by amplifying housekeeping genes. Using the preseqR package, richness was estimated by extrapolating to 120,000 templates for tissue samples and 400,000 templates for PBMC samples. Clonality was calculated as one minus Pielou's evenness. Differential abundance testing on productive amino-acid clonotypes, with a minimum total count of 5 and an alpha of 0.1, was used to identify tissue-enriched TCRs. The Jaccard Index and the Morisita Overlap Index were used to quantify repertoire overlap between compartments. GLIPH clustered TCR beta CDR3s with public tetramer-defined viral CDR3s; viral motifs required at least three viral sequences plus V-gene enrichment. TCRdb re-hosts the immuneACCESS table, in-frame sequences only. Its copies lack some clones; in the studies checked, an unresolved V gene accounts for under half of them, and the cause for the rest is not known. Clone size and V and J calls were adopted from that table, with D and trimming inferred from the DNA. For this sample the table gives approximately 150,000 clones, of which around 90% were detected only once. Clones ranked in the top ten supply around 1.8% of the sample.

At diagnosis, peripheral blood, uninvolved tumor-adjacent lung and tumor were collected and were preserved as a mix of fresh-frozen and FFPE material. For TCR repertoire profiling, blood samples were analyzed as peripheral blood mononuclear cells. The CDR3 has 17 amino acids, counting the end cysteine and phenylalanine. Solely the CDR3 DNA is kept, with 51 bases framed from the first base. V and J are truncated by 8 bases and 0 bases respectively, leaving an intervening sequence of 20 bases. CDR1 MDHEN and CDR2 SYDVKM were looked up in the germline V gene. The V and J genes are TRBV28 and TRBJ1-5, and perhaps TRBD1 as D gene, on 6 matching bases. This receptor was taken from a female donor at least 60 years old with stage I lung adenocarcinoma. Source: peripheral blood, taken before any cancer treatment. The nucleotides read TGTGCCAGCCATCCGTCCAGGGGCTTGAATAGCAATCAGCCCCAGCATTTT. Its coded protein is CASHPSRGLNSNQPQHF.